These 15 T cell receptor beta chains share one sample of origin, sequenced in a study of cytomegalovirus exposure and HLA in healthy donors. The PCR was carried out with 60 Vbeta primers and 13 Jbeta primers. TCRdb's table, derived via immunoSEQ multiplex PCR, lists solely in-frame clones and lacks some. Of over 100,000 clones in the sample, roughly 78% were seen once. The material sequenced was PBMCs. The source is a man aged 25-40 years in good health and CMV-seronegative.

This clone has a single count. The chain employs TRBV11-2 and TRBJ1-2, with TRBD1 matching 7 bases. The CDR3 totals 14 residues. The germline V gene has CDR1 SGHAT and CDR2 FQNNGV. V lost 4 bases to trimming and J lost 4 bases; unmatched junction nucleotides: 6. The CDR3 reads CASSSLRQGYGYTF. The DNA for the CDR3 is TGTGCCAGCAGCTCATTAAGACAGGGCTATGGCTACACCTTC.

The rearrangement joins TRBV13 to TRBJ1-2, with 8 bases identical to TRBD1. The CDR3 is made up of 18 amino acids. J gave up 1 base and V 3 bases, and 13 bases lay outside the gene matches. Germline V gene sequence: CDR1 PRHDT, CDR2 FYEKMQ (reference sequence). Written as DNA, the CDR3 is TGTGCCAGCAGCTTTGGGGGGGGACAGGTCCCCTTTAACTATGGCTACACCTTC. It translates to CASSFGGGQVPFNYGYTF. The entire variable domain, with the rest obtained from reference TRBV13 and TRBJ1-2, is as follows: AAGVIQSPRHLIKEKRETATLKCYPIPRHDTVYWYQQGPGQDPQFLISFYEKMQSDKGSIPDRFSAQQFSDYHSELNMSSLELGDSALYFCASSFGGGQVPFNYGYTFGSGTRLTVV.

The V and J genes are TRBV6-5 and TRBJ1-2, with a tentative D call TRBD1 (6 bases). The CDR3 is made up of 14 amino acids. CDR1 MNHEY and CDR2 SVGAGI come from the germline V gene. V was clipped by 0 bases and J by 4 bases, with 9 bases between them. The CDR3: CASSYSRQAYGYTF. The CDR3 DNA follows: TGTGCCAGCAGTTACTCGAGACAGGCCTATGGCTACACCTTC.

The CDR3 loop is CASSRSGSLYEQYF. CDR3 DNA: TGTGCCAGCAGTCGTAGCGGGAGCCTCTACGAGCAGTACTTC. The chain uses TRBV27 and TRBJ2-7; 9 nucleotides align to TRBD2. This CDR3 is built from 14 residues. The trim removed 5 bases at V and 3 bases at J, leaving 5 bases unmatched. CDR1 is MNHEY, CDR2 SMNVEV, per germline (reference sequence).

The chain carries TRBV4-1 and TRBJ2-2, with TRBD2 matching 7 bases. Germline V gene sequence: CDR1 MGHRA, CDR2 YSYEKL. V was pared by 1 base and J by 6 bases, with 2 bases of the junction left unmatched. The CDR3 contains 14 residues. The CDR3 DNA follows: TGCGCCAGCAGCCAAGGCGCGGGAGCCGGGGAGCTGTTTTTT. Amino acids: CASSQGAGAGELFF.

This chain uses TRBV6-5 with TRBJ2-5; 7 bases line up with TRBD1. CDR1 is MNHEY, CDR2 SVGAGI, per germline. The CDR3 is 13 residues long. The J segment lost 4 bases and the V segment lost 6 bases, leaving 5 bases of the junction unmatched. The CDR3 DNA reads as TGTGCCAGCAGCCGAGACAGGGCAGAGACCCAGTACTTC. It translates to CASSRDRAETQYF.

This chain joins TRBV5-4 and TRBJ2-1, with D unresolved. The CDR3 spans 13 residues. V dropped 0 bases and J dropped 8 bases, with 9 bases sitting between them. The germline V gene has CDR1 SGHNT and CDR2 YYREEE (reference sequence). For the CDR3, the DNA is TGTGCCAGCAGCTTGGGTCAGTCTCATGAGCAGTTCTTC. Translating gives CASSLGQSHEQFF.

This clone turned up a few times. The chain recombines TRBV7-2 with TRBJ1-1, with 10 positions matching TRBD1. Germline CDR1 and CDR2: SGHTA and FQGNSA. The CDR3 is 16 amino acids. V shed 3 bases and J 1 base; nucleotides not matched to a gene: 5. The CDR3 DNA follows: TGTGCCAGCAGCTTCGACAGGGGGCATGGGAACACTGAAGCTTTCTTT. Translation gives CASSFDRGHGNTEAFF.

The chain joins TRBV5-1 to TRBJ1-2, with a tentative D call TRBD1 (6 bases). This CDR3 spans 15 amino acids. Germline V gives CDR1 SGHRS, CDR2 YFSETQ. The V gene lost 2 bases and the J gene lost 2 bases, with 13 bases spanning the gap. The CDR3 DNA reads TGCGCCAGCAGCTTATATGGACAGACGAACTATGGCTACACCTTC. Protein sequence: CASSLYGQTNYGYTF. Full variable domain (remainder filled in from reference TRBV5-1 and TRBJ1-2): KAGVTQTPRYLIKTRGQQVTLSCSPISGHRSVSWYQQTPGQGLQFLFEYFSETQRNKGNFPGRFSGRQFSNSRSEMNVSTLELGDSALYLCASSLYGQTNYGYTFGSGTRLTVV.

The genes are TRBV29-1 and TRBJ2-1; 8 bases agree with TRBD2. The CDR3 contains 15 residues. Germline V gene sequence: CDR1 SQVTM, CDR2 ANQGSEA. The ends lost 6 bases at V and 3 bases at J; junction bases unmatched: 10. CDR3 protein: CSVPLGLAGYNEQFF. CDR3 bases: TGCAGCGTCCCATTGGGTCTAGCGGGCTACAATGAGCAGTTCTTC.

This clone was seen a single time. This rearrangement joins TRBV4-1 to TRBJ2-7, with D tentatively TRBD2 (5 bases). The V gene lost 5 bases and the J gene lost 2 bases, with 16 bases spanning the gap. The CDR3 totals 15 residues. Germline V gene data show CDR1 as MGHRA and CDR2 as YSYEKL. CDR3 coding DNA: TGCGCCAGCAGCGCCGCTCCCGGGGAAACCTACGAGCAGTACTTC. This codes for CASSAAPGETYEQYF.

This clone was observed a handful of times. The chain combines TRBV10-3 with TRBJ1-4; 8 bases are shared with TRBD1. The CDR3 sequence is 14 residues long. The ends lost 2 bases at V and 8 bases at J; junction bases unmatched: 4. Germline values: CDR1 ENHRY, CDR2 SYGVKD. The DNA for the CDR3 is TGTGCCATCAGTGAGGACAGGGGCGAGGAAAAACTGTTTTTT. Its translation: CAISEDRGEEKLFF.

This clone appeared a single time. V is TRBV29-1 and J is TRBJ2-1, with 11 positions matching TRBD2. Germline assignment: CDR1 SQVTM and CDR2 ANQGSEA. V lost 3 bases to trimming and J lost 3 bases; unmatched junction nucleotides: 1. There are 14 residues in the CDR3. The CDR3 region is CSVEGTSGYNEQFF. The CDR3 DNA follows: TGCAGCGTTGAGGGGACTAGCGGCTACAATGAGCAGTTCTTC.

This chain uses TRBV5-1 with TRBJ2-1, with 15 nucleotides matching TRBD2. The CDR3 consists of 16 residues. V lost 4 bases and J lost 8; bases outside the gene matches: 7. Germline V CDR1 and CDR2: SGHRS, YFSETQ. In nucleotides, the CDR3 is TGCGCCAGCAGCACCCGGACTAGCGGGGGGGCACATGAGCAGTTCTTC. Protein sequence: CASSTRTSGGAHEQFF.

The V and J genes are TRBV2 and TRBJ2-6, with D possibly matching TRBD1 (6 bases). CDR3 length: 15 residues. Germline values: CDR1 SNHLY, CDR2 FYNNEI. The V and J ends lost 8 bases and 1 base respectively, with 12 bases between them. CDR3 residues: CASETGRSGANVLTF. In DNA form, the CDR3 reads TGTGCCAGCGAAACAGGGCGTTCTGGGGCCAACGTCCTGACTTTC.